These 10 T cell receptor beta chains were sequenced from one sample in a study of cytomegalovirus exposure and HLA in healthy donors. The PCR employed 60 Vbeta primers together with 13 Jbeta primers. The data were produced by immunoSEQ multiplex PCR, yet TCRdb's version contains in-frame clones alone and is incomplete. The sample lists approximately 260,000 clones; approximately 91% were seen once. The sample was PBMCs. These receptors were taken from a girl aged 2-10 years in good health and CMV-seronegative.

This clone was counted a single time. The chain has TRBV13 and TRBJ2-7; D not certain. Germline assignment: CDR1 PRHDT and CDR2 FYEKMQ (reference sequence). V was cut by 3 bases and J by 2 bases, with 5 bases left in between. The CDR3 consists of 12 residues. The CDR3 DNA is TGTGCCAGCAGCTTTGGCCCCTACGAGCAGTACTTC. It codes for CASSFGPYEQYF.

This clone showed up just once. V gene TRBV16 combines with J gene TRBJ2-1; D may be TRBD2 (5 bases). The CDR3 length is 13 residues. CDR1 KGHSY and CDR2 FQNENV come from the germline V gene. The V and J ends lost 4 bases and 7 bases respectively, with 11 bases between them. CDR3 bases: TGTGCCAGCAGCCTAACTAGTGGGAATGAGCAGTTCTTC. It yields the protein CASSLTSGNEQFF.

The rearrangement links TRBV7-3 to TRBJ1-2, with 7 bases matching TRBD1. The CDR3 loop spans 17 amino acids. CDR1 SGHTA and CDR2 FQGTGA come from the germline V gene. Unmatched junction bases numbered 13, after V lost 3 bases and J lost 3 bases. The CDR3 DNA is TGTGCCAGCAGCTTCGGGGACAGTGGTGAGGGTGACTATGGCTACACCTTC. Its protein is CASSFGDSGEGDYGYTF.

The chain links TRBV7-9 to TRBJ2-7, with 12 bases identical to TRBD1. CDR1 SEHNR and CDR2 FQNEAQ come from the germline V gene (reference sequence). The CDR3 runs to 14 residues. Losses at the gene ends were 5 bases for V and 7 bases for J; bases not matched to a gene: 6. The CDR3 region has the DNA TGTGCCAGCAGCACCGGGACAGGGGGCGAGGAGCAGTACTTC. This codes for CASSTGTGGEEQYF.

The chain couples TRBV25-1 to TRBJ1-5; TRBD1 matches at 8 bases. V lost 2 bases, J lost 7 bases, and 10 bases stayed unmatched. CDR1 and CDR2 (germline): MGHDK, SYGVNS. This CDR3 comprises 16 residues. The CDR3 nucleotides are TGTGCCAGCAGTGAAAATGGGGGACAGGTTGAGCAGCCCCAGCATTTT. Residues: CASSENGGQVEQPQHF.

The chain combines TRBV9 with TRBJ1-3; D remains unclear. The germline V and J ends were trimmed by 7 bases and 0 bases, with 11 bases remaining between them. Germline loops: CDR1 SGDLS, CDR2 YYNGEE. The CDR3 length is 14 residues. The CDR3 loop reads CASAELSSGNTIYF. The CDR3 DNA sequence: TGTGCCAGCGCGGAGTTAAGCTCTGGAAACACCATATATTTT.

This chain connects TRBV30 to TRBJ2-7; TRBD2 agrees at 13 bases. In germline, CDR1 is GTSNPN, CDR2 SVGIG (reference sequence). V lost 3 bases to trimming and J lost 0 bases; unmatched junction nucleotides: 8. The CDR3 has 17 amino acids. CDR3 sequence: CAWSPMRTSGSSYEQYF. DNA of the CDR3: TGTGCCTGGAGCCCGATGCGGACTAGCGGGAGCTCCTACGAGCAGTACTTC. The full variable domain, rest sourced from reference TRBV30 and TRBJ2-7, is SQTIHQWPATLVQPVGSPLSLECTVEGTSNPNLYWYRQAAGRGLQLLFYSVGIGQISSEVPQNLSASRPQDRQFILSSKKLLLSDSGFYLCAWSPMRTSGSSYEQYFGPGTRLTVT.

This chain joins TRBV9 and TRBJ1-2, with a tentative D call TRBD1 (6 bases). The ends were cut back, 3 bases at V and 0 bases at J, with 12 bases in the middle. Germline V lookup: CDR1 SGDLS, CDR2 YYNGEE. This CDR3 has 15 amino acids. The CDR3 sequence: CASSGDTLTNYGYTF. As DNA, the CDR3 is TGTGCCAGCAGCGGGGACACCTTAACTAACTATGGCTACACCTTC.

The chain recombines TRBV28 with TRBJ2-7; 8 nucleotides line up with TRBD1. V shed 3 bases and J 1 base; nucleotides not matched to a gene: 8. The V gene's germline CDR1 is MDHEN and CDR2 SYDVKM. This CDR3 spans 16 amino acids. The CDR3 DNA reads TGTGCCAGCAGTTTGGTGGACAGGGATTTATCCTACGAGCAGTACTTC. Translated: CASSLVDRDLSYEQYF.

The chain joins TRBV5-1 to TRBJ2-2; tentative D call: TRBD2 (6 bases). Germline V lookup: CDR1 SGHRS, CDR2 YFSETQ. Trimming pared 0 bases from V and 2 bases from J, leaving 8 bases between. The CDR3 loop spans 15 amino acids. CDR3 DNA: TGCGCCAGCAGCTTGGACGGGAGTAACACCGGGGAGCTGTTTTTT. Translating gives CASSLDGSNTGELFF.